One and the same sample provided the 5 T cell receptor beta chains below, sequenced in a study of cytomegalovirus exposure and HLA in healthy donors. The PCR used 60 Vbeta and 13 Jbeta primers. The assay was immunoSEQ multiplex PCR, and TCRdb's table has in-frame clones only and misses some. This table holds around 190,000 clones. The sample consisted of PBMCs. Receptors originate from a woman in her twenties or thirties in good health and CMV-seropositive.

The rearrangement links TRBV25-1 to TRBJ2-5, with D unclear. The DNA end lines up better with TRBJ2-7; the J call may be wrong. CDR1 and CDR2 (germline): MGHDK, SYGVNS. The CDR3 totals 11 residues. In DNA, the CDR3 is TGTGCCAGCAGTGGAATCTACGAGCAGTACTTC. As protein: CASSGIYEQYF.

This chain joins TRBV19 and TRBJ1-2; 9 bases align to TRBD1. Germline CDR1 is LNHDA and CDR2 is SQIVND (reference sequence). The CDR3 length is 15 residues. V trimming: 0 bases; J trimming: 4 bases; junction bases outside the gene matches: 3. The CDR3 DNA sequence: TGTGCCAGTAGTATAGATACAGGGGGCGGCTATGGCTACACCTTC. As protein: CASSIDTGGGYGYTF.

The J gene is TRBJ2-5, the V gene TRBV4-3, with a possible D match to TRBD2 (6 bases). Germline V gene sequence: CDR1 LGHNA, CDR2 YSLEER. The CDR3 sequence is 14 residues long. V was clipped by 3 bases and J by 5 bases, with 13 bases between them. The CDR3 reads CASSHGPGLETQYF. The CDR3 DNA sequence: TGCGCCAGCAGCCACGGACCGGGACTGGAGACCCAGTACTTC.

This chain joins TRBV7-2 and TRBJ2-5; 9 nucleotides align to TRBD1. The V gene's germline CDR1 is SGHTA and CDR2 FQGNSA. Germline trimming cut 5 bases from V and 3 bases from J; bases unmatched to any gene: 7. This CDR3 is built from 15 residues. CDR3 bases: TGTGCCAGCAGCCTCACGGGACAGGGAAAAGAGACCCAGTACTTC. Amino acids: CASSLTGQGKETQYF.

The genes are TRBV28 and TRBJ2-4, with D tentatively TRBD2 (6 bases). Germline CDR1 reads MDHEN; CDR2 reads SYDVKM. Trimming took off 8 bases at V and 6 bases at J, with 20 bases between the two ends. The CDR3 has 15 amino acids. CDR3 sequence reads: CASRQPGVGVNIQYF. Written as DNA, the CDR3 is TGTGCCAGCCGACAACCGGGGGTCGGAGTAAACATTCAGTACTTC.